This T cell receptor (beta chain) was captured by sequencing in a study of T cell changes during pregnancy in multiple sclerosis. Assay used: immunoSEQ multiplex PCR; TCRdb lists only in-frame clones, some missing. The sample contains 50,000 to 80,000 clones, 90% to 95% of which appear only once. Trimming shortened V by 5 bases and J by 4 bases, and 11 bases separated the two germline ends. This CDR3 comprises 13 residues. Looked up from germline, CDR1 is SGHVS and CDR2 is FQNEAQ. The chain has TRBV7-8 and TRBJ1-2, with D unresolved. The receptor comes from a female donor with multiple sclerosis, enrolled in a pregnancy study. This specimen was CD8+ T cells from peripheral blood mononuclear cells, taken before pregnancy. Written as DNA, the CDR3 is TGTGCCAGCAGCAAACTCCCTGTCTATGGCTACACCTTC. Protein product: CASSKLPVYGYTF.